Shown below are 5 T cell receptor beta chains from a single sample sequenced in a study of blood T cell repertoires in COVID-19. Data came from immunoSEQ multiplex PCR; TCRdb stores just in-frame clones and leaves some out. The repertoire has more than 85,000 clones, more than 90% of them found once; the top ten carry roughly 1.9%. The sequenced sample was peripheral blood. Every receptor here comes from a woman aged 45-59 years with COVID-19, enrolled during active disease.

The CDR3 loop reads CATSDLQGSADTQYF. The CDR3 DNA follows: TGTGCCACCAGTGATTTACAGGGGAGTGCAGATACGCAGTATTTT. J is TRBJ2-3 and V is TRBV24-1; 7 bases match TRBD1. V shed 1 base, J shed 4 bases, and the junction held 4 bases outside the gene matches. CDR3 length: 15 residues. Germline V gives CDR1 KGHDR, CDR2 SFDVKD.

CDR3 coding DNA: TGTGCCAGCAGGCTCAGGGGGGTTTACACCGGGGAGCTGTTTTTT. Amino acids: CASRLRGVYTGELFF. The chain couples TRBV28 to TRBJ2-2, with TRBD1 as a possible D gene (7 bases). Germline V gene lookup returns CDR1 MDHEN and CDR2 SYDVKM. Trimming pared 6 bases from V and 3 bases from J, leaving 14 bases between. The CDR3 has 15 amino acids.

This chain uses TRBV6-1 with TRBJ1-5; TRBD1 aligns across 7 bases. V shed 4 bases, J shed 4 bases, and the junction held 10 bases outside the gene matches. This CDR3 spans 16 amino acids. CDR1 and CDR2 (germline): MNHNS, SASEGT. The CDR3 sequence: CASSGRQGWVNQPQHF. In DNA form, the CDR3 reads TGTGCCAGCAGTGGAAGACAGGGATGGGTTAATCAGCCCCAGCATTTT.

CDR3 residues: CASSEEGRTDTQYF. The CDR3 DNA reads TGCGCCAGTAGTGAGGAGGGCAGAACAGATACGCAGTATTTT. V gene TRBV5-1 combines with J gene TRBJ2-3; D may be TRBD2 (6 bases). V lost 8 bases and J 3 bases, leaving 16 bases between the germline ends. Germline V gene lookup returns CDR1 SGHRS and CDR2 YFSETQ. There are 14 residues in the CDR3.

The rearrangement joins TRBV28 to TRBJ1-1; a weak D match, TRBD1 (5 bases). The CDR3 covers 15 residues. The germline gives CDR1 MDHEN, CDR2 SYDVKM. The V end was cut by 2 bases, the J end by 5 bases, with 15 bases between. The CDR3 DNA is TGTGCCAGCAGTTTAGGGCAGGGTGGGACTACTGAAGCTTTCTTT. It translates to CASSLGQGGTTEAFF.